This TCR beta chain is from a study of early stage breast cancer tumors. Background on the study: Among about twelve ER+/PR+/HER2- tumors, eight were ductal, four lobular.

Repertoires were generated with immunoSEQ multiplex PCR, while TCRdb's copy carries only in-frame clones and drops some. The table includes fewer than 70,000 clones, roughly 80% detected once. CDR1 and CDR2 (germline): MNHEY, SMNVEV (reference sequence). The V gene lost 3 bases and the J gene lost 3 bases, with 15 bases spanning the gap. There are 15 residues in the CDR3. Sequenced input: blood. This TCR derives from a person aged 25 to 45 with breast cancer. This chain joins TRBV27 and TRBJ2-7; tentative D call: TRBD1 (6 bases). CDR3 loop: CASSFGAGASYEQYF. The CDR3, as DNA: TGTGCCAGCAGTTTTGGGGCAGGGGCGAGCTACGAGCAGTACTTC.